The entry below gives a single T cell receptor (beta chain) sequence along with its context. Its cognate antigen is unknown. Replicate PCRs run on sorted subsets employed 150 to 250 ng DNA, 25,000 to 35,000 T cell genomes. As handled by the study authors: Without quality scores, immunoSEQ junctional reads could not be filtered like full-length reads. Libraries were prepared by immunoSEQ multiplex PCR; TCRdb keeps only in-frame clonotypes and omits some of them. V and J calls and clone size come straight from that table; D and trimming were deduced from the DNA. The sample lists a few million clones, around 93% seen once, with around 1.7% in the top ten. The sample comes from a study of shared clonotypes between healthy human individuals. The study, taken as a whole, reports: Clonotypes that were shared across a handful of donors made up approximately 5% of naive CD4 clonotypes.

Naive CD8 cells lacked CD45RO, underwent positive selection for CCR7 and left out terminally differentiated effector memory CD45RA+ cells. The receptor comes from a man aged 18 to 30 in good health. Some clones in this sample may be carry-over from other donors' samples. Material for sequencing was naive CD8+ T cells from PBMCs.

The CDR3 sequence is CASSVGAGGVEQYF. For the CDR3, the DNA is TGTGCCAGCAGCGTAGGAGCGGGAGGGGTCGAGCAGTACTTC. This chain connects TRBV9 to TRBJ2-7; 10 bases match TRBD2. CDR1 and CDR2 (germline): SGDLS, YYNGEE. The CDR3 consists of 14 residues. Trimming removed 0 bases from V and 6 bases from J; junction bases left unmatched: 3. The whole variable domain, remainder taken from reference TRBV9 and TRBJ2-7, is DSGVTQTPKHLITATGQRVTLRCSPRSGDLSVYWYQQSLDQGLQFLIQYYNGEERAKGNILERFSAQQFPDLHSELNLSSLELGDSALYFCASSVGAGGVEQYFGPGTRLTVT.